This T cell receptor beta chain was captured in a study of shared clonotypes between healthy human individuals (dated by TCRdb to about 2020). About the study as a whole: The cohort comprised a couple of women and three men aged 18 to 49 years. Between about 0.94 and 10 billion PBMCs per donor were obtained by leukapheresis. To increase sequencing depth and limit assay-specific biases, different laboratories used diverse techniques to prepare libraries and sequence TCR repertoires. To estimate repertoire size and how much clonotypes are shared between individuals, the study performed deep sequencing of blood TCR repertoires from five healthy adults. General conclusions and limits of the study: Because the study included only a small number of donors, the genetic and exposure-history diversity represented was limited. Based on pairwise subsampling, the degree of clonotype sharing among donors was expected to be affected by sequencing depth. Only blood was sampled, and tissue TCR repertoires likely differ from those in blood.

Of note for this clone: No antigen is known for it. Germline is not matched at one junction end, which may reflect a read error.

Per the germline V gene, SGHTA is the CDR1 and FQGTGA is the CDR2. Taken from cysteine to phenylalanine, the CDR3 has 15 residues. Here the CDR3 DNA is all that survives: 45 bases in frame from base 1. Using the deep immunoSEQ assay, TCR CDR3 regions were amplified from genomic DNA by multiplex PCR. Extracted genomic DNA from each cell subset was distributed evenly across all wells of several immunoSEQ 96-well plates, and each plate was treated as a replicate. Each replicate PCR for unsorted PBMC received about 310 ng genomic DNA, equal to approximately 30,000 T cell genomes. Ten immunoSEQ deep assay plates were used to sequence the unsorted PBMC genomic DNA. Purified libraries were measured with a Qubit 3.0 fluorometer, size-checked on a Bioanalyzer 2100, and measured again with the KAPA Library Quantification kit. Each immunoSEQ 96-well plate was sequenced on its own single-read 150-cycle Illumina NextSeq 550 flow cell. The study's processing was this. Because the immunoSEQ output held only junctional sequences and lacked quality scores, the filtering could not match the filtering applied to full-length reads. To assign V/J genes and CDR3, sequences were annotated against IMGT germline references using PyIR, a Python wrapper for IgBLAST v1.9. Reads were filtered out if the reads had weak V/J assignments (E-value above 1e-6), no CDR3, stop codons, out-of-frame junctions, or ambiguous translated residues. V3J clonotypes were defined as sequences sharing the same inferred V gene, J gene, and CDR3 amino acid sequence. Percentage overlap between repertoires was computed as shared unique clonotypes divided by the size of the smaller repertoire. Repertoire richness was assessed with RTK rarefaction, the Chao1 estimator, and Recon v2.1 estimates of unobserved clonotypes. TCRdb's version of the immuneACCESS table is confined to in-frame rearrangements and falls short of the full clone set. An unresolved V gene accounts for under half of the shortfall where checked; the remainder is of unknown origin. V and J calls and clone size are copied from that table; D and trimming were computed from the DNA. The sample table holds fewer than 550,000 clones, of which almost 80% were seen once. The ten top clones hold about 12% of the sample.

The donors were healthy, HIV-negative adults with no recently reported acute infections or vaccinations. Every donor was a Caucasian adult living in Nashville, Tennessee, USA. In the unsorted samples, 90 million to 100 million PBMCs were counted, and genomic DNA was extracted using the QIAamp DNA Blood Mini kit. After blood collection by leukapheresis, PBMCs were isolated using Ficoll-Histopaque density gradient centrifugation and then cryopreserved in the vapor phase of liquid nitrogen. Sequencing was carried out using PBMCs. The clonotype was recovered from a woman between 40 and 50 years old in good health. Some clones in this sample may be carry-over from other donors' samples. Recombination joined TRBV7-3 with TRBJ2-7; 11 junctional bases match TRBD2. Read as DNA, the sequence is TGTGCCAGCAGCCTAACTAGCGGGGGTGCCTACGAGCAGTACTTC. Translated, it reads CASSLTSGGAYEQYF.